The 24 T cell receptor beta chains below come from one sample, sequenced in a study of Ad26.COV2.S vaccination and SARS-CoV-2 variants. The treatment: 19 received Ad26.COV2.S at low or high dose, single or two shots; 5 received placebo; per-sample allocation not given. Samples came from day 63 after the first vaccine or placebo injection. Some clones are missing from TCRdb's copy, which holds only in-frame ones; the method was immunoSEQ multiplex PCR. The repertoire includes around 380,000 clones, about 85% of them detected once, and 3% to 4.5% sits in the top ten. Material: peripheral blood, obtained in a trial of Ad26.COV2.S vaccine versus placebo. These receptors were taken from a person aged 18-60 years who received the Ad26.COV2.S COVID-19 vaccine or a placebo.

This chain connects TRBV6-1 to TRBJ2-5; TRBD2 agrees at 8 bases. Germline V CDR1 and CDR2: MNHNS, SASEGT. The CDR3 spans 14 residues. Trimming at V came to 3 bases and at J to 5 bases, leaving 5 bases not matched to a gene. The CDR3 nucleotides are TGTGCCAGCAGTGACCGGGGGGGGCTTGAGACCCAGTACTTC. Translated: CASSDRGGLETQYF.

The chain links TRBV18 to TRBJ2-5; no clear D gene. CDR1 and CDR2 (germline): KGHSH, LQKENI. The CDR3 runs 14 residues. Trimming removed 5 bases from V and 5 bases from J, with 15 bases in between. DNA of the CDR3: TGTGCCAGCTCAAGACCTCTTGACGGGGAGACCCAGTACTTC. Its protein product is CASSRPLDGETQYF. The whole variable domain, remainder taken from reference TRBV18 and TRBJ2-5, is NAGVMQNPRHLVRRRGQEARLRCSPMKGHSHVYWYRQLPEEGLKFMVYLQKENIIDESGMPKERFSAEFPKEGPSILRIQQVVRGDSAAYFCASSRPLDGETQYFGPGTRLLVL.

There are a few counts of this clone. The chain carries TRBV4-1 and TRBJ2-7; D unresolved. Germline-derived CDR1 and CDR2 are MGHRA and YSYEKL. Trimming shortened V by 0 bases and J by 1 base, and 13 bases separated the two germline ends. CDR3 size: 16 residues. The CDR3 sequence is CASSQDRQDGSYEQYF. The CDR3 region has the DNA TGCGCCAGCAGCCAAGACAGGCAGGATGGATCCTACGAGCAGTACTTC.

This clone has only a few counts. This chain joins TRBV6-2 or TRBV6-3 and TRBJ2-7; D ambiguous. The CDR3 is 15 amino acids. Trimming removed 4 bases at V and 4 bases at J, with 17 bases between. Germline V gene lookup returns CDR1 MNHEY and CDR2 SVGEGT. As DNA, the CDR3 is TGTGCCAGCAGTTCCCCAGTTAACCCGACGTACGAGCAGTACTTC. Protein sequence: CASSSPVNPTYEQYF.

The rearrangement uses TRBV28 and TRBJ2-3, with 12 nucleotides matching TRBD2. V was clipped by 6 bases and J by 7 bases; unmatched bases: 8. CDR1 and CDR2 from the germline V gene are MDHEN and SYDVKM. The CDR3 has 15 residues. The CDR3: CASRTSGGRAYTQYF. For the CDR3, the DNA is TGTGCCAGCAGAACTAGCGGGGGGAGGGCTTATACGCAGTATTTT.

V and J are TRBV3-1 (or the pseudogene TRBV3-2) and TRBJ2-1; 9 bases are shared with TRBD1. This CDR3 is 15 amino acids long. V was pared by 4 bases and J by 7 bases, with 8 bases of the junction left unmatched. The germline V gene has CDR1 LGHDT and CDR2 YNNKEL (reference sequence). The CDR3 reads CASSRPGQGENEQFF. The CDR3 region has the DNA TGTGCCAGCAGCCGACCGGGACAGGGTGAGAATGAGCAGTTCTTC.

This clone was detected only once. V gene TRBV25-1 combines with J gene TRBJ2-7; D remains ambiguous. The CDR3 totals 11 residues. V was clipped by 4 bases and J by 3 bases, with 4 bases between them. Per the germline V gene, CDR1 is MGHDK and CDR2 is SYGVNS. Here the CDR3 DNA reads TGTGCCAGCAGTGGCCACTACGAGCAGTACTTC. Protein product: CASSGHYEQYF.

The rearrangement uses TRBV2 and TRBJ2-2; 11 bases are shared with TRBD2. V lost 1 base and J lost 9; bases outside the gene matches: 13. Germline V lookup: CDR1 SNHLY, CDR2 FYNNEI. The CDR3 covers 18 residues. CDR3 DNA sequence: TGTGCCAGCAGTGAAGATGGTGCTAGCGGGGGGAACGTCAGGGAGCTGTTTTTT. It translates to CASSEDGASGGNVRELFF. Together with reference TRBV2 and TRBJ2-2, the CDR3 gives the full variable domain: EPEVTQTPSHQVTQMGQEVILRCVPISNHLYFYWYRQILGQKVEFLVSFYNNEISEKSEIFDDQFSVERPDGSNFTLKIRSTKLEDSAMYFCASSEDGASGGNVRELFFGEGSRLTVL.

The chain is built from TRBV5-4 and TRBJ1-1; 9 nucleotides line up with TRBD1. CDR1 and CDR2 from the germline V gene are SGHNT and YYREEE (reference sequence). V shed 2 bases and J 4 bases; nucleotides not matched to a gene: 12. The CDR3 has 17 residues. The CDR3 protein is CASSLPQGAGGSTEAFF. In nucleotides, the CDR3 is TGTGCCAGCAGCTTACCACAGGGGGCAGGGGGAAGCACTGAAGCTTTCTTT.

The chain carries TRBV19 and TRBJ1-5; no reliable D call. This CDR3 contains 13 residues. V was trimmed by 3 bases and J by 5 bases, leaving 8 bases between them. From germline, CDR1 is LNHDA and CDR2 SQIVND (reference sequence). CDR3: CASSIRGHQPQHF. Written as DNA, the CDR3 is TGTGCCAGTAGTATCAGAGGCCATCAGCCCCAGCATTTT.

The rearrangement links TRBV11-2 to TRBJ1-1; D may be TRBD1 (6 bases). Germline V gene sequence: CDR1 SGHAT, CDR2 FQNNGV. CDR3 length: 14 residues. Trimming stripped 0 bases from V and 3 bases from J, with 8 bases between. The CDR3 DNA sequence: TGTGCCAGCAGCTTAGACAGGGGTGACACTGAAGCTTTCTTT. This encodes CASSLDRGDTEAFF.

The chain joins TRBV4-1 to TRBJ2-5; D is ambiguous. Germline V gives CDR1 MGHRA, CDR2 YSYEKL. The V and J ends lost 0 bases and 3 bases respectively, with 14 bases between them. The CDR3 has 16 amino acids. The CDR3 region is CASSQEPHTMEETQYF. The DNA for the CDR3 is TGCGCCAGCAGCCAAGAACCCCACACGATGGAAGAGACCCAGTACTTC.

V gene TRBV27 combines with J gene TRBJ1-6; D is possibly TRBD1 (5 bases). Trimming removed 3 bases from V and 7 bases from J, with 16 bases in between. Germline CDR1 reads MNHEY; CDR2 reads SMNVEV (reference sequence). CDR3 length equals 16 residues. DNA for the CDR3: TGTGCCAGCAGTTTTCAGACGGGGGGATTAAATTCACCCCTCCACTTT. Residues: CASSFQTGGLNSPLHF.

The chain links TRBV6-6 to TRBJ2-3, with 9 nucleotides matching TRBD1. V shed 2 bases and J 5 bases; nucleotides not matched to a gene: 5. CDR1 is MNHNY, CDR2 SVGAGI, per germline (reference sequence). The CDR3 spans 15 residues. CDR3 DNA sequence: TGTGCCAGCAGTTACGGGGGACAGGGCGGAGATACGCAGTATTTT. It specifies CASSYGGQGGDTQYF.

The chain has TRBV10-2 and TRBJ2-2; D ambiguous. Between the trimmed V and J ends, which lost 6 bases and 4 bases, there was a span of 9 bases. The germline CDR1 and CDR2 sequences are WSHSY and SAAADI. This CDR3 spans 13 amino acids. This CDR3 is CASRDLLTGELFF. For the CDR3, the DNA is TGCGCCAGCAGAGACTTACTCACCGGGGAGCTGTTTTTT.

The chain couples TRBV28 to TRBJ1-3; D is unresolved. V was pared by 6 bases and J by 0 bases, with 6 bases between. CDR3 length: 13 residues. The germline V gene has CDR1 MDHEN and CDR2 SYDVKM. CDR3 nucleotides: TGTGCCAGCAGGAAGAGCTCTGGAAACACCATATATTTT. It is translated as CASRKSSGNTIYF.

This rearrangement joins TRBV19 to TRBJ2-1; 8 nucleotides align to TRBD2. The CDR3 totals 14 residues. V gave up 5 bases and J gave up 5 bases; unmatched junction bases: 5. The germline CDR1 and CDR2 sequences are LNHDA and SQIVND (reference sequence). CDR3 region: CASSLWRGDNEQFF. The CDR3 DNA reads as TGTGCCAGTAGTTTGTGGCGGGGGGACAATGAGCAGTTCTTC.

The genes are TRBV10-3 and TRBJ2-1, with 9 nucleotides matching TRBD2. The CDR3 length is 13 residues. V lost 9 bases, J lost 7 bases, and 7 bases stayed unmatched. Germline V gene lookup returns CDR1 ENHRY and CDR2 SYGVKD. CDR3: CAITPGLANEQFF. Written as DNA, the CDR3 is TGTGCCATTACCCCGGGACTAGCAAATGAGCAGTTCTTC.

CDR3 loop: CASSLIADTGELFF. Here the CDR3 DNA reads TGTGCCAGCAGTTTAATAGCAGACACCGGGGAGCTGTTTTTT. The V and J genes are TRBV27 and TRBJ2-2; unclear D gene. The CDR3 covers 14 residues. V lost 2 bases to trimming and J lost 3 bases, with 7 bases between them. Germline assignment: CDR1 MNHEY and CDR2 SMNVEV (reference sequence).

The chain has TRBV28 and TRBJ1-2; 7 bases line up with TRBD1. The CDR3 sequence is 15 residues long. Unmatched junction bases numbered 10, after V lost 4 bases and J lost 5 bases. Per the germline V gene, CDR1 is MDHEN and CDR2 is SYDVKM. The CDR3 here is CASSSPLTGKYGYTF. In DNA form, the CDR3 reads TGTGCCAGCAGTTCCCCTTTGACAGGGAAGTATGGCTACACCTTC.

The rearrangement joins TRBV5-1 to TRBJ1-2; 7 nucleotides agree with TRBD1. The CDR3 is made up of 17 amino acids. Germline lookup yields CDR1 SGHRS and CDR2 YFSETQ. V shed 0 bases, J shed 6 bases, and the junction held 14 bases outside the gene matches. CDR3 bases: TGCGCCAGCAGCTTGGGGGCCTCAGTTGACGGGACAGATGGCTACACCTTC. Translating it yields CASSLGASVDGTDGYTF. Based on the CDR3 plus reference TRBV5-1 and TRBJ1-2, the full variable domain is KAGVTQTPRYLIKTRGQQVTLSCSPISGHRSVSWYQQTPGQGLQFLFEYFSETQRNKGNFPGRFSGRQFSNSRSEMNVSTLELGDSALYLCASSLGASVDGTDGYTFGSGTRLTVV.

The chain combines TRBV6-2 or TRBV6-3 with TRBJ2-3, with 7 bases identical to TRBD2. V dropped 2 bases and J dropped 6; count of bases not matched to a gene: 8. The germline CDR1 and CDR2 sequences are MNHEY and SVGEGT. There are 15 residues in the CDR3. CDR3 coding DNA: TGTGCCAGCAGTTACCGGGACTATCCCTTGGATACGCAGTATTTT. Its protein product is CASSYRDYPLDTQYF.

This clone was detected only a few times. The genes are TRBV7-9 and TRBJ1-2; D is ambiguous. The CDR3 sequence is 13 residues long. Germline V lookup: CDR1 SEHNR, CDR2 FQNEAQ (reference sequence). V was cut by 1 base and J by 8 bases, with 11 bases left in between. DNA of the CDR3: TGTGCCAGCAGCTTAGAGAGGGTTGGCGGCTACACCTTC. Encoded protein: CASSLERVGGYTF.

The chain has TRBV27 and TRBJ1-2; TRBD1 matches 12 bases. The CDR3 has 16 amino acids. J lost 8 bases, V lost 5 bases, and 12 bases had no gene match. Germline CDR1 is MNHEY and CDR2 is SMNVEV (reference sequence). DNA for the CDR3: TGTGCCAGCAGTCTCCGGGACAGGGGGCGACTGGAGGGCTACACCTTC. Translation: CASSLRDRGRLEGYTF.